The 23 T cell receptor beta chains presented below share a single source sample, sequenced in a study of regulatory T cells in long-lasting Graves disease. Building the TCR beta libraries relied on iRepertoire HTBI primers, and CDR3 regions underwent Arm-PCR. TCRdb reanalysed the multiplex PCR reads using MiXCR and keeps one entry per CDR3 protein. The profile shows about 200,000 distinct CDR3 sequences, approximately 20% of them singletons. Stated time point: newly diagnosed GD, antithyroid drugs for less than 3 months. Extracted PBMC RNA gave rise to the TCR library. Source: peripheral blood mononuclear cells (PBMCs), taken at new diagnosis, from a patient treated with antithyroid drugs. These receptor sequences come from a female donor with Graves disease.

The gene calls are TRBV11-2 and TRBJ2-5; either TRBD1 or TRBD2 may supply D (5 bases each). This CDR3 region has 15 residues. Trimming took 5 bases from V and 7 from J, leaving 20 bases between them. Looked up from germline, CDR1 is SGHAT and CDR2 is FQNNGV. CDR3 DNA: TGTGCCAGCAGCCGGGGACGCACCGTCTTGGGGACCCAGTACTTC. This sequence encodes CASSRGRTVLGTQYF.

This clonotype appeared many times. The rearrangement links TRBV6-1 to TRBJ2-3; 8 nucleotides line up with TRBD1. The germline gives CDR1 MNHNS, CDR2 SASEGT. With 1 base clipped from V and 4 bases from J, the junction kept 4 bases outside the gene matches. CDR3 size: 15 residues. The CDR3 region is CASSEEQGGPDTQYF. For the CDR3, the DNA is TGTGCCAGCAGTGAAGAACAGGGGGGCCCAGATACGCAGTATTTT.

Regarding this clonotype: Since a far larger clone is one base different, this is likely a read error. The chain uses TRBV7-2 and TRBJ2-7; 8 bases align to TRBD1. This CDR3 spans 14 amino acids. Per the germline V gene, CDR1 is SGHTA and CDR2 is FQGNSA. J lost 5 bases, V lost 1 base, and 4 bases had no gene match. The CDR3 is CASSLGRGLDEQYF. CDR3 nucleotides: TGTGCCAGCAGCTTAGGCAGGGGGCTGGACGAGCAGTACTTC.

Ten or more counts support this clonotype. The chain links TRBV19 to TRBJ2-1; TRBD2 matches at 11 bases. Germline-derived CDR1 and CDR2 are LNHDA and SQIVND (reference sequence). V lost 4 bases to trimming and J lost 8 bases; unmatched junction nucleotides: 7. CDR3 size: 15 residues. CDR3 amino acids: CASSKTSGDMYEQFF. Written as DNA, the CDR3 is TGTGCCAGTAGTAAGACTAGCGGGGACATGTATGAGCAGTTCTTC.

This clonotype occurred many times. The gene calls are TRBV28 and TRBJ2-3; the D gene could be TRBD1 or TRBD2 (5 bases each). The CDR3 loop spans 18 amino acids. CDR1 is MDHEN, CDR2 SYDVKM, per germline. With 10 bases removed from V and 0 bases from J, the gap between germline ends came to 26 bases. The CDR3 is CATVGTQARLRSTDTQYF. The CDR3 DNA sequence: TGTGCCACCGTTGGGACCCAAGCACGGCTGAGAAGCACAGATACGCAGTATTTT.

This clonotype showed up many times. DNA for the CDR3: TGCAGTGCTAGAGATCATGGGACAGGGGGTAACGAGCAGTACTTC. Its protein is CSARDHGTGGNEQYF. The gene calls are TRBV20-1 and TRBJ2-7, with 11 bases that match TRBD1. V lost 0 bases and J lost 5; bases outside the gene matches: 6. The CDR3 contains 15 residues. CDR1 and CDR2 from the germline V gene are DFQATT and SNEGSKA (reference sequence).

The chain uses TRBV5-1 and TRBJ2-5; TRBD1 or TRBD2 may be the D gene (6 bases each). This CDR3 is 13 amino acids long. V was clipped by 5 bases and J by 5 bases, with 13 bases between them. Germline lookup yields CDR1 SGHRS and CDR2 YFSETQ. The CDR3, as DNA: TGCGCCAGCAGAGTCGGGGGCGGGGAGACCCAGTACTTC. Amino acids: CASRVGGGETQYF.

This clonotype was seen many times. V and J are TRBV20-1 and TRBJ1-1; 8 bases line up with TRBD1. V shed 6 bases, J shed 5 bases, and the junction held 5 bases outside the gene matches. The V gene's germline CDR1 is DFQATT and CDR2 SNEGSKA (reference sequence). The CDR3 has 12 amino acids. The CDR3 sequence: CSAGQGGTEAFF. Here the CDR3 DNA reads TGCAGTGCAGGACAGGGAGGGACTGAAGCTTTCTTT.

This chain connects TRBV6-4 to TRBJ2-1; D unresolved. Germline values: CDR1 MRHNA, CDR2 SNTAGT. This CDR3 is 13 amino acids long. The V end lost 0 bases, the J end lost 4 bases, and 4 bases lay between the germline ends. The CDR3 reads CASSDSQYNEQFF. In DNA, the CDR3 is TGTGCCAGCAGTGACTCACAGTACAATGAGCAGTTCTTC.

This clonotype was counted many times. The chain is built from TRBV18 and TRBJ1-1; TRBD1 agrees at 10 bases. The CDR3 spans 14 residues. Germline lookup yields CDR1 KGHSH and CDR2 LQKENI. V lost 6 bases and J lost 4; bases outside the gene matches: 5. The CDR3 loop reads CASSPGQGSTEAFF. In nucleotides, the CDR3 is TGTGCCAGCTCGCCGGGACAGGGGAGCACTGAAGCTTTCTTT.

This clonotype was detected a few times. Just one base apart from a much larger clone, this may be a read error. The chain links TRBV28 to TRBJ1-4; possibly TRBD1 for D (6 bases). The CDR3 is 14 amino acids. The germline gives CDR1 MDHEN, CDR2 SYDVKM. Trimming cost V 5 bases and J 4 bases, with 11 bases left between them. CDR3 nucleotide sequence: TGTGCCAGCAGTCACAGGGAGCTTAATGAAAAACTGTTTTTT. It specifies CASSHRELNEKLFF.

In this sample, this clonotype turned up many times. This rearrangement joins TRBV6-1 to TRBJ1-1, with 9 positions matching TRBD1. Germline loops: CDR1 MNHNS, CDR2 SASEGT. The CDR3 totals 16 residues. The ends lost 6 bases at V and 4 bases at J; junction bases unmatched: 12. DNA of the CDR3: TGTGCCAGCAGCCAACTGAAGGGACAGGGCGGCACTGAAGCTTTCTTT. Translating gives CASSQLKGQGGTEAFF.

This clonotype was picked up many times. The chain uses TRBV7-9 and TRBJ2-1; TRBD1 agrees at 11 bases. Germline V lookup: CDR1 SEHNR, CDR2 FQNEAQ (reference sequence). V was pared by 6 bases and J by 7 bases, with 8 bases of the junction left unmatched. The CDR3 has 15 residues. The CDR3 protein is CASSPGTGGWNEQFF. CDR3 nucleotides: TGTGCCAGCAGTCCCGGGACAGGGGGGTGGAATGAGCAGTTCTTC.

The V call is TRBV6-2 or TRBV6-3, the J call TRBJ2-1, with unresolved D. V was cut by 11 bases and J by 8 bases, with 16 bases left in between. Germline CDR1 reads MNHEY; CDR2 reads SVGEGT. The CDR3 is 12 residues long. CDR3 nucleotides: TGTGCCGCCGGTTCCGGGCCCCATGAGCAGTTCTTC. The encoded protein is CAAGSGPHEQFF.

The rearrangement uses TRBV7-9 and TRBJ2-3; D gene unclear. Trimming left V 2 bases short and J 6 bases short, with 6 bases between. This CDR3 has 12 residues. The germline V gene encodes CDR1 SEHNR and CDR2 FQNEAQ (reference sequence). CDR3 bases: TGTGCCAGCAGCTTATGGAAGGATACGCAGTATTTT. Protein product: CASSLWKDTQYF.

This clonotype has only one observation. The chain is built from TRBV19 and TRBJ1-4; D is perhaps TRBD1 (5 bases). Germline CDR1 is LNHDA and CDR2 is SQIVND (reference sequence). V was shortened by 7 bases and J by 8 bases, with 20 bases between the two germline ends. This CDR3 is 15 amino acids long. The CDR3: CASKDRVRGREKLFF. The CDR3 DNA sequence: TGTGCCAGTAAGGATAGGGTAAGGGGTCGGGAAAAACTGTTTTTT.

Turning to this clonotype: This likely reflects a read error, since a far larger clone is one base away. The chain uses TRBV6-2 or TRBV6-3 and TRBJ1-6; tentative D call: TRBD1 (6 bases). Germline values: CDR1 MNHEY, CDR2 SVGEGT. The CDR3 consists of 15 residues. The CDR3 loop reads CASSFGGRVNSPPHF. The CDR3 DNA is TGTGCCAGCAGTTTCGGGGGGCGAGTGAATTCACCCCCCCACTTT.

The chain combines TRBV10-2 with TRBJ1-1; D not certain. This CDR3 contains 14 residues. Germline CDR1 is WSHSY and CDR2 is SAAADI. V shed 3 bases and J shed 8 bases, with 16 bases lying between them. The CDR3 protein is CASSDHPLGMEAFF. For the CDR3, the DNA is TGCGCCAGCAGTGATCACCCGTTGGGGATGGAAGCTTTCTTT.

The chain has TRBV4-1 and TRBJ2-5, with D perhaps assigned TRBD1 or TRBD2 (5 bases each). Germline V gene lookup returns CDR1 MGHRA and CDR2 YSYEKL. Trimming cost V 1 base and J 5 bases, with 11 bases left between them. The CDR3 is 14 amino acids. The CDR3 sequence: CASSQGGITETQYF. In DNA, the CDR3 is TGCGCCAGCAGCCAAGGGGGGATAACGGAGACCCAGTACTTC.

A remark on this clonotype: Since a much larger clone is just one base distant, this may be a read error. Here the CDR3 omits its conserved ending phenylalanine or tryptophan, so a read error is the likely source. This sequence joins TRBV9 and TRBJ2-7; 9 nucleotides agree with TRBD2. The V gene end was trimmed by 3 bases and the J gene end by 4 bases; junction bases not matched to a gene: 17. This CDR3 has 18 residues. CDR1 and CDR2 from the germline V gene are SGDLS and YYNGEE. CDR3 residues: CASSGNPFAGGPLYEQYL. In DNA form, the CDR3 reads TGTGCCAGCAGCGGAAATCCCTTCGCGGGAGGGCCTTTATACGAGCAGTACTTG.

This clonotype was observed many times. The chain employs TRBV29-1 and TRBJ2-3; 7 positions match TRBD2. The CDR3 sequence is 14 residues long. Germline CDR1 is SQVTM and CDR2 is ANQGSEA. The ends lost 5 bases at V and 3 bases at J; junction bases unmatched: 8. The CDR3 sequence: CSVNEGGLTDTQYF. CDR3 coding DNA: TGCAGCGTTAATGAGGGAGGGTTAACAGATACGCAGTATTTT.

This clonotype was counted a few times. The rearrangement links TRBV14 to TRBJ2-4; unclear D gene. Germline CDR1 reads SGHDN; CDR2 reads FVKESK. V gave up 1 base and J gave up 1 base, with 8 bases separating them. CDR3 length: 15 amino acids. CDR3 sequence (DNA): TGTGCCAGCAGCCAAGGTTCGTTTGCCAAAAACATTCAGTACTTC. Its protein product is CASSQGSFAKNIQYF.

Many counts were recorded for this clonotype. J is TRBJ1-2 and V is TRBV10-3; D possibly corresponds to TRBD1 (6 bases). The CDR3 totals 16 residues. Per germline, CDR1 ENHRY and CDR2 SYGVKD. V gave up 4 bases and J gave up 4 bases, with 19 bases separating them. CDR3 coding DNA: TGTGCCATCAGTGGGGCTCCCTACAGGGTAACCTATGGCTACACCTTC. Translation gives CAISGAPYRVTYGYTF.